This T cell receptor (beta chain) stems from a study of identical twins. A few counts support this clonotype. Unique molecular identifiers were present on cDNA, and template switching added a universal primer site. MiXCR, run by TCRdb on the 5' RACE reads, gives a single entry per CDR3 protein. The sample shows 350,000 or so distinct CDR3 sequences, roughly an eighth of them seen only once. This same sample was also taken into another study, of yellow fever vaccine responses in identical twins.

The clonotype originates from a woman younger than 30 in good health. The sample was CD8+ T cells sorted from blood.

CDR3 DNA sequence: TGTGCCAGCAGCCAAGATCCCTCGGGACTAGCGGGAAGGGAGCAGTACTTC. It codes for CASSQDPSGLAGREQYF. The chain uses TRBV4-2 and TRBJ2-7, with TRBD2 matching 13 bases. The length of the CDR3 is 17 residues. With 0 bases clipped from V and 7 bases from J, the junction kept 9 bases outside the gene matches. The germline V gene encodes CDR1 LGHNA and CDR2 YNFKEQ.